A single sample is the source of the 11 T cell receptor beta chains below, sequenced in a study of identifying expanded T cells in peripheral blood. The table came from immunoSEQ multiplex PCR; TCRdb's copy has only in-frame clones and leaves some out. The table lists approximately 86,000 clones, about 85% of them singletons. Material for sequencing was blood. Receptors were obtained from a person between 18 and 70 years old in good health.

The chain combines TRBV2 with TRBJ2-3; D is possibly TRBD1 (6 bases). Germline CDR1 and CDR2: SNHLY and FYNNEI. The V end was cut by 5 bases, the J end by 4 bases, with 16 bases between. This CDR3 is 15 amino acids long. The CDR3 is CASSPGHKGADTQYF. CDR3 DNA sequence: TGTGCCAGCAGTCCGGGACATAAGGGGGCAGATACGCAGTATTTT. The complete variable domain, with remaining parts taken from reference TRBV2 and TRBJ2-3, reads EPEVTQTPSHQVTQMGQEVILRCVPISNHLYFYWYRQILGQKVEFLVSFYNNEISEKSEIFDDQFSVERPDGSNFTLKIRSTKLEDSAMYFCASSPGHKGADTQYFGPGTRLTVL.

V is TRBV6-6 and J is TRBJ1-1; D unresolved. CDR1 and CDR2 (germline): MNHNY, SVGAGI (reference sequence). Between the trimmed V and J ends, which lost 6 bases and 4 bases, there was a span of 21 bases. There are 16 residues in the CDR3. CDR3 coding DNA: TGTGCCAGCAGACATCCCATTCGGTCATCGCCCACTGAAGCTTTCTTT. Translated: CASRHPIRSSPTEAFF.

The rearrangement uses TRBV7-6 and TRBJ2-5; tentative D call: TRBD1 (6 bases). Trimming took 4 bases from V and 2 from J, leaving 14 bases between them. Per the germline V gene, CDR1 is SGHVS and CDR2 is FNYEAQ. The CDR3 is 15 residues long. The CDR3 bases are TGTGCCAGCAGCTACCAGACAGGCCAACAAGAGACCCAGTACTTC. It is translated as CASSYQTGQQETQYF.

The chain has TRBV4-2 and TRBJ1-3; maybe TRBD1 (5 bases). V was clipped by 0 bases and J by 2 bases, with 11 bases between them. The germline V gene has CDR1 LGHNA and CDR2 YNFKEQ. The CDR3 extends over 16 amino acids. CDR3 protein: CASSQDGTGTGNTIYF. For the CDR3, the DNA is TGTGCCAGCAGCCAAGATGGGACTGGAACTGGAAACACCATATATTTT.

The rearrangement uses TRBV6-6 and TRBJ1-2, with D tentatively TRBD1 (6 bases). Germline lookup yields CDR1 MNHNY and CDR2 SVGAGI (reference sequence). The CDR3 totals 15 residues. The V gene lost 4 bases and the J gene lost 0 bases, with 12 bases spanning the gap. The CDR3 protein is CASSLVQGTNYGYTF. DNA for the CDR3: TGTGCCAGCAGTTTAGTTCAGGGGACTAACTATGGCTACACCTTC.

The V call is TRBV7-2, the J call TRBJ2-3, with 8 positions matching TRBD2. This CDR3 has 16 amino acids. The V gene end was trimmed by 3 bases and the J gene end by 1 base; junction bases not matched to a gene: 6. The germline CDR1 and CDR2 sequences are SGHTA and FQGNSA. The CDR3 DNA follows: TGTGCCAGCAGCTTCTGGGGGCGGGGGGGCACAGATACGCAGTATTTT. Translated, it gives CASSFWGRGGTDTQYF. Variable domain in full (rest from reference TRBV7-2 and TRBJ2-3): GAGVSQSPSNKVTEKGKDVELRCDPISGHTALYWYRQSLGQGLEFLIYFQGNSAPDKSGLPSDRFSAERTGGSVSTLTIQRTQQEDSAVYLCASSFWGRGGTDTQYFGPGTRLTVL.

The J gene is TRBJ2-1, the V gene TRBV4-3; D not resolved. The V and J ends lost 8 bases and 10 bases respectively, with 21 bases between them. There are 14 residues in the CDR3. The V gene's germline CDR1 is LGHNA and CDR2 YSLEER. The CDR3 sequence: CASGRGDASEEQFF. The CDR3 nucleotides are TGCGCCAGCGGCCGTGGGGATGCGAGCGAAGAGCAGTTCTTC.

The chain is built from TRBV7-9 and TRBJ1-6; D not resolved. Trimming cost V 1 base and J 7 bases, with 5 bases left between them. This CDR3 has 13 amino acids. Germline V gene sequence: CDR1 SEHNR, CDR2 FQNEAQ (reference sequence). Written as DNA, the CDR3 is TGTGCCAGCAGCTTAGGACAAAATTCACCCCTCCACTTT. Its translation is CASSLGQNSPLHF.

The chain couples TRBV10-3 to TRBJ1-2; TRBD1 matches at 9 bases. Germline V gene lookup returns CDR1 ENHRY and CDR2 SYGVKD. Losses at the gene ends were 2 bases for V and 4 bases for J; bases not matched to a gene: 8. The CDR3 runs 16 residues. The CDR3 loop is CAISERGTGKTYGYTF. The CDR3 nucleotides read TGTGCCATCAGTGAGAGGGGGACAGGGAAAACCTATGGCTACACCTTC.

The rearrangement uses TRBV20-1 and TRBJ1-1; D remains ambiguous. CDR3 size: 11 residues. The germline V gene has CDR1 DFQATT and CDR2 SNEGSKA (reference sequence). The germline V and J ends were trimmed by 1 base and 5 bases, with 5 bases remaining between them. CDR3 residues: CSARGETEAFF. CDR3 in DNA: TGCAGTGCTAGAGGGGAAACTGAAGCTTTCTTT.

V usage is TRBV4-1 and J usage is TRBJ1-4; TRBD1 matches 7 bases. The CDR3 runs 16 residues. CDR1 and CDR2 from the germline V gene are MGHRA and YSYEKL. The V and J ends lost 1 base and 7 bases, in that order; junction bases with no gene match: 9. This CDR3 is CASSQGGGLGAEKLFF. The CDR3, as DNA: TGCGCCAGCAGCCAAGGAGGGGGCCTCGGGGCTGAAAAACTGTTTTTT.